The 22 T cell receptor beta chains in this list originate from one sample, sequenced in a study of blood T cells in healthy people across ages. Combining a sample-barcoded 5' primer with a J-beta primer mix, a second PCR ran for 7 to 11 cycles. TCRdb re-called the 5' RACE reads with MiXCR, one entry per CDR3 protein. This sample carries about 1.4 million distinct CDR3 sequences, 45% to 70% of them seen once, and the ten largest clones take under 8.5%. Sequenced material: blood. Receptors originate from a young man in good health.

This chain uses TRBV12-3 or TRBV12-4 with TRBJ1-5; D may be TRBD1 (5 bases). With 2 bases removed from V and 5 bases from J, the gap between germline ends came to 10 bases. The CDR3 totals 14 residues. DNA for the CDR3: TGTGCCAGCAGTTTAACAGGTCCTCATCAGCCCCAGCATTTT. This gives the protein CASSLTGPHQPQHF.

This chain uses TRBV20-1 with TRBJ2-4, with 9 bases matching TRBD1. The CDR3 covers 12 residues. The J segment lost 7 bases and the V segment lost 6 bases, leaving 4 bases of the junction unmatched. CDR1 is DFQATT and CDR2 is SNEGSKA in the germline V gene (reference sequence). The CDR3 bases are TGCAGTGCCCCCGACAGGGGGAACATTCAGTACTTC. This encodes CSAPDRGNIQYF.

The gene calls are TRBV4-1 and TRBJ1-6; D is unclear. Trimming shortened V by 3 bases and J by 11 bases, and 11 bases separated the two germline ends. The CDR3 is 13 residues long. Per germline, CDR1 MGHRA and CDR2 YSYEKL. Here the CDR3 reads CASSQYSRAPLHF. The CDR3 bases are TGCGCCAGCAGCCAGTACTCTAGGGCACCCCTCCACTTT.

V is TRBV27 and J is TRBJ2-7; D is uncertain. The germline V gene has CDR1 MNHEY and CDR2 SMNVEV (reference sequence). The CDR3 spans 14 residues. V was clipped by 6 bases and J by 2 bases, with 14 bases between them. The CDR3: CASRSLRGPYEQYF. Here the CDR3 DNA reads TGTGCCAGCAGGAGCCTTAGAGGACCCTACGAGCAGTACTTC.

J is TRBJ2-3 and V is TRBV12-5; D might be TRBD1 or TRBD2, each matching 5 bases. In germline, CDR1 is LGHNT, CDR2 FRNRAP. This CDR3 spans 17 amino acids. Trimming removed 5 bases from V and 1 base from J, with 19 bases in between. For the CDR3, the DNA is TGTGCTAGTGGTACATCAACCGGGACGGGGCGCACAGATACGCAGTATTTT. Residues: CASGTSTGTGRTDTQYF.

The rearrangement uses TRBV11-2 and TRBJ2-3, with TRBD2 matching over 8 bases. With 5 bases clipped from V and 2 bases from J, the junction kept 9 bases outside the gene matches. This CDR3 spans 16 amino acids. Germline V gene lookup returns CDR1 SGHAT and CDR2 FQNNGV. The CDR3 sequence is CASSRFLAGTTDTQYF. As DNA, the CDR3 is TGTGCCAGCAGCCGATTTTTAGCGGGGACCACAGATACGCAGTATTTT.

The chain joins TRBV3-1 to TRBJ2-1; 11 positions agree with TRBD2. The trim removed 4 bases at V and 14 bases at J, leaving 4 bases unmatched. Germline values: CDR1 LGHDT, CDR2 YNNKEL (reference sequence). This CDR3 spans 12 amino acids. CDR3 loop: CASSLTSGKEFF. CDR3 coding DNA: TGTGCCAGCAGCCTGACTAGCGGGAAAGAGTTCTTC.

The rearrangement joins TRBV4-1 to TRBJ2-6; tentative D call: TRBD1 (6 bases). Germline V gene sequence: CDR1 MGHRA, CDR2 YSYEKL. V lost 4 bases and J lost 12, with 10 bases in between. The CDR3 runs to 12 residues. In DNA, the CDR3 is TGCGCCAGCAGCCCGGACAGCAGCGTCCTGACTTTC. Protein sequence: CASSPDSSVLTF.

The chain combines TRBV20-1 with TRBJ1-5, with D hard to call. Per germline, CDR1 DFQATT and CDR2 SNEGSKA (reference sequence). V was shortened by 5 bases and J by 0 bases, with 8 bases between the two germline ends. The CDR3 spans 13 residues. Here the CDR3 DNA reads TGCAGTGCTCGACGGAATAGCAATCAGCCCCAGCATTTT. Translating it yields CSARRNSNQPQHF.

This clonotype showed up just a few times. This chain links TRBV4-1 with TRBJ2-1; TRBD2 is a possible D gene (5 bases). Germline values: CDR1 MGHRA, CDR2 YSYEKL. The CDR3 runs to 17 residues. Trimming pared 0 bases from V and 2 bases from J, leaving 14 bases between. CDR3 bases: TGCGCCAGCAGCCAAGAACGAGGGCCCGGTCCCTACAATGAGCAGTTCTTC. Translation: CASSQERGPGPYNEQFF.

The chain recombines TRBV2 with TRBJ1-6; 7 bases agree with TRBD1. Per germline, CDR1 SNHLY and CDR2 FYNNEI. This CDR3 region has 15 residues. J gave up 6 bases and V 6 bases, and 8 bases lay outside the gene matches. DNA for the CDR3: TGTGCCAGCAGCCTCGGGACAGAGTCTAATTCACCCCTCCACTTT. It codes for CASSLGTESNSPLHF. Combining the CDR3 with reference TRBV2 and TRBJ1-6 gives the whole variable domain EPEVTQTPSHQVTQMGQEVILRCVPISNHLYFYWYRQILGQKVEFLVSFYNNEISEKSEIFDDQFSVERPDGSNFTLKIRSTKLEDSAMYFCASSLGTESNSPLHFGNGTRLTVT.

The chain couples TRBV20-1 to TRBJ2-4, with TRBD2 matching over 7 bases. The J call is doubtful: the DNA matches TRBJ2-7 better. The V gene's germline CDR1 is DFQATT and CDR2 SNEGSKA (reference sequence). The CDR3 spans 15 residues. The CDR3 sequence: CSARDQGGRSYEQYF. The CDR3 DNA is TGCAGTGCTAGAGATCAGGGCGGGAGATCTTACGAGCAGTACTTC.

V usage is TRBV7-9 and J usage is TRBJ1-1; D is ambiguous. The V and J ends lost 6 bases and 9 bases respectively, with 17 bases between them. This CDR3 is built from 13 residues. In germline, CDR1 is SEHNR, CDR2 FQNEAQ (reference sequence). For the CDR3, the DNA is TGTGCCAGCAGTCAGTTGTGGTTGGCTAAAGCTTTCTTT. Its translation: CASSQLWLAKAFF.

The chain recombines TRBV6-6 with TRBJ2-7, with D tentatively TRBD1 (6 bases). Germline loops: CDR1 MNHNY, CDR2 SVGAGI (reference sequence). There are 15 residues in the CDR3. V lost 2 bases, J lost 1 base, and 12 bases lay in between. CDR3 in DNA: TGTGCCAGCAGTTACCCAGGGGTAGGGTCCTACGAGCAGTACTTC. Encoded protein: CASSYPGVGSYEQYF.

The chain carries TRBV12-3 or TRBV12-4 and TRBJ1-6; D is uncertain. V lost 9 bases, J lost 9 bases, and 12 bases lay in between. The CDR3 runs 12 residues. The CDR3, as DNA: TGTGCCAGGCGCCCAAGTGCTTCACCCCTCCACTTT. Residues: CARRPSASPLHF.

The chain combines TRBV7-2 with TRBJ2-3; D unresolved. Germline V gives CDR1 SGHTA, CDR2 FQGNSA. This CDR3 spans 16 amino acids. Trimming took 1 base from V and 0 from J, leaving 11 bases between them. Here the CDR3 DNA reads TGTGCCAGCAGCTTAGTCGAGGTCCCTAGCACAGATACGCAGTATTTT. Translated, it gives CASSLVEVPSTDTQYF.

V gene TRBV6-5 combines with J gene TRBJ1-1; D is unresolved. The CDR3 spans 12 residues. V shed 2 bases and J shed 6 bases, with 7 bases lying between them. The germline V gene encodes CDR1 MNHEY and CDR2 SVGAGI. The CDR3 is CASSYPDSEAFF. The CDR3 nucleotides are TGTGCCAGCAGTTACCCCGACTCTGAAGCTTTCTTT.

The chain uses TRBV13 and TRBJ2-5; 12 bases are shared with TRBD2. CDR3 length: 15 residues. Germline V CDR1 and CDR2: PRHDT, FYEKMQ (reference sequence). The V segment lost 5 bases and the J segment 11 bases; nucleotides outside the gene matches: 12. The CDR3 is CASSTRLAGAREQYF. The CDR3 coding sequence is TGTGCCAGCAGCACTCGACTAGCGGGAGCTCGGGAGCAGTACTTC.

The genes are TRBV29-1 and TRBJ2-4, with 10 bases aligning to TRBD2. The junction had 2 bases not matched to a gene; V was cut back by 6 bases and J by 0 bases. The CDR3 is made up of 14 amino acids. Germline CDR1 reads SQVTM; CDR2 reads ANQGSEA. DNA of the CDR3: TGCAGCGTCCTAGCGGGGGTAGCCAAAAACATTCAGTACTTC. Translation gives CSVLAGVAKNIQYF.

Written as DNA, the CDR3 is TGTGCCAGCACCCTGACAGGGGGCGCAGGGGAGACCCAGTACTTC. This encodes CASTLTGGAGETQYF. The chain is built from TRBV12-3 or TRBV12-4 and TRBJ2-5, with 10 positions matching TRBD1. This CDR3 has 15 amino acids. The V and J ends lost 7 bases and 5 bases, in that order; junction bases with no gene match: 10.

The chain combines TRBV5-5 with TRBJ2-4, with a weak D call TRBD2 (6 bases). The end of the DNA aligns better with TRBJ2-7, so the J call may be wrong. The CDR3 is 13 amino acids. Germline V CDR1 and CDR2: SGHKS, YYEKEE (reference sequence). The CDR3 protein is CASSTQDYYEQYF. CDR3 in DNA: TGTGCCAGCAGCACCCAGGACTATTACGAGCAGTACTTC.

This chain joins TRBV9 and TRBJ2-3; 12 nucleotides line up with TRBD2. Germline CDR1 SGDLS, CDR2 YYNGEE. The length of the CDR3 is 16 residues. Trimming cost V 3 bases and J 2 bases; bases outside gene matches: 4. The CDR3 DNA follows: TGTGCCAGCAGCGACCTAGCGGGGGGGATCACAGATACGCAGTATTTT. Residues: CASSDLAGGITDTQYF. Filled out from reference TRBV9 and TRBJ2-3, the complete variable domain reads DSGVTQTPKHLITATGQRVTLRCSPRSGDLSVYWYQQSLDQGLQFLIQYYNGEERAKGNILERFSAQQFPDLHSELNLSSLELGDSALYFCASSDLAGGITDTQYFGPGTRLTVL.